This T cell receptor (beta chain) was sequenced during a study of T-cell reconstitution after alpha-beta-depleted transplantation in children. Construction of the TCRbeta library involved unique molecular identifiers. TCRdb passed the PCR reads through MiXCR, listing each CDR3 protein once. Seen here are hundreds of thousands of distinct CDR3 sequences, roughly 23% observed once, and the top ten hold approximately 14%. Germline V gives CDR1 LGHNA, CDR2 YSLEER. J lost 1 base, V lost 6 bases, and 6 bases had no gene match. The CDR3 loop spans 17 amino acids. V usage is TRBV4-3 and J usage is TRBJ2-6; TRBD1 matches at 10 bases. This TCR came from a boy younger than two who had a stem cell transplant for acute myeloid leukemia, so the T cells may come from the graft donor. Sample: PBMCs, mostly from graft donor cells, taken 360 days after TCRalphabeta/CD19-depleted stem cell transplant. CDR3: CASSSGTGESGANVLTF. In DNA form, the CDR3 reads TGCGCCAGCAGTTCCGGGACAGGGGAGTCTGGGGCCAACGTCCTGACTTTC.